This T cell receptor (beta chain) was sequenced for a study of blood T cell repertoires in COVID-19. For the study at large: Donors in the United States, Italy and Spain gave samples during acute or convalescent COVID-19.

This clone occurred a few times. V lost 6 bases and J lost 7, with 15 bases in between. The CDR3 is 12 amino acids. The germline V gene has CDR1 GTSNPN and CDR2 SVGIG (reference sequence). Participant-given clinical history determined each cohort assignment. Assay: immunoSEQ multiplex PCR; the TCRdb copy retains only in-frame clones and omits some. The sample records approximately 150,000 clones, 87% being singletons. The sample consisted of PBMCs or T cells enriched from blood (not recorded which). The J gene is TRBJ1-2, the V gene TRBV30; TRBD1 might be the D (6 bases). This TCR was recovered from a human donor with acute COVID-19. The donor label of this sample is uncertain. The CDR3 nucleotides read TGTGCCTGCCCCGGGACATCTACTGGCTACACCTTC. Its protein is CACPGTSTGYTF. Full variable domain (remainder filled in from reference TRBV30 and TRBJ1-2): SQTIHQWPATLVQPVGSPLSLECTVEGTSNPNLYWYRQAAGRGLQLLFYSVGIGQISSEVPQNLSASRPQDRQFILSSKKLLLSDSGFYLCACPGTSTGYTFGSGTRLTVV.